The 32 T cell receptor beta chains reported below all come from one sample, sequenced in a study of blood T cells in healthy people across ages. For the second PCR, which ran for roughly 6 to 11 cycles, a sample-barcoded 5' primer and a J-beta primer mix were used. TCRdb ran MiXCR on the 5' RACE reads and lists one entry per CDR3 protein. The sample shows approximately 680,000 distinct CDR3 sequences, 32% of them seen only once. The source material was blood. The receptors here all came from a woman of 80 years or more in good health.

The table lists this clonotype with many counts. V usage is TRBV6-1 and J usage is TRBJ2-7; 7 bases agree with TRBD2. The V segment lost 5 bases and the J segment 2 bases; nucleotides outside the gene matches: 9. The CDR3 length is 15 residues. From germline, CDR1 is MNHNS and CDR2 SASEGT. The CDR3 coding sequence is TGTGCCAGCAGTCCGGCGGGGGTACTTCCCTACGAGCAGTACTTC. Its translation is CASSPAGVLPYEQYF.

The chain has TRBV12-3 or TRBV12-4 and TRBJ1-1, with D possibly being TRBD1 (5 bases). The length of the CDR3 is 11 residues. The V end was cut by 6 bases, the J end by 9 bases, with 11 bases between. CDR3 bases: TGTGCCAGCAGCATGGGACGGAAAGCTTTCTTT. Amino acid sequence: CASSMGRKAFF.

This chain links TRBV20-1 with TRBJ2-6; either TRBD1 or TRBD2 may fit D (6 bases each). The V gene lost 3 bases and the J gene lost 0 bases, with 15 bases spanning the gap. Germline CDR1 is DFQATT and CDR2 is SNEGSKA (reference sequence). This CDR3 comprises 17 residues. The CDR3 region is CSARGFGGASGANVLTF. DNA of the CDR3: TGCAGTGCTAGGGGTTTCGGGGGCGCCTCTGGGGCCAACGTCCTGACTTTC.

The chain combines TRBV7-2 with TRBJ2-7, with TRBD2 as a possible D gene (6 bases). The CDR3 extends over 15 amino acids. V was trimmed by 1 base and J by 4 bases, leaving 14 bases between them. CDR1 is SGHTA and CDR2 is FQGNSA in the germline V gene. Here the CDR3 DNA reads TGTGCCAGCAGCTTAGACCGACTAGTGTGGTACGAGCAGTACTTC. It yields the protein CASSLDRLVWYEQYF. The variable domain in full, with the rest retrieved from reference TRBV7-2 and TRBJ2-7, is GAGVSQSPSNKVTEKGKDVELRCDPISGHTALYWYRQSLGQGLEFLIYFQGNSAPDKSGLPSDRFSAERTGGSVSTLTIQRTQQEDSAVYLCASSLDRLVWYEQYFGPGTRLTVT.

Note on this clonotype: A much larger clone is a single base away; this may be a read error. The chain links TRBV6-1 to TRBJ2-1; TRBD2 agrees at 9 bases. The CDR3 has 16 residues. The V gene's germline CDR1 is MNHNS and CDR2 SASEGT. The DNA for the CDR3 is TGTGCCGGCAGTGAACAGGGCGGGGGGGTTCCCAATGAGCAGTTCTTC. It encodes CAGSEQGGGVPNEQFF.

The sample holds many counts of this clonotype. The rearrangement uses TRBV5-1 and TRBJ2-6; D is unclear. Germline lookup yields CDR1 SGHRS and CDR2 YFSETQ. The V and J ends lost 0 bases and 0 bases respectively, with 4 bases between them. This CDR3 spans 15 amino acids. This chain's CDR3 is CASSLVSSGANVLTF. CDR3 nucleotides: TGCGCCAGCAGCTTGGTAAGCTCTGGGGCCAACGTCCTGACTTTC. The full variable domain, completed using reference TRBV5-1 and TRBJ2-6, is KAGVTQTPRYLIKTRGQQVTLSCSPISGHRSVSWYQQTPGQGLQFLFEYFSETQRNKGNFPGRFSGRQFSNSRSEMNVSTLELGDSALYLCASSLVSSGANVLTFGAGSRLTVL.

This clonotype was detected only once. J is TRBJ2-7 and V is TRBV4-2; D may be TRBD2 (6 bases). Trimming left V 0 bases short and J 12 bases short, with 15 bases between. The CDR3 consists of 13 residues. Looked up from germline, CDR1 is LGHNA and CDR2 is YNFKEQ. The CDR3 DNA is TGTGCCAGCAGCCAAGAGAGTGGAGGGGCCAGGTACTTC. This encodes CASSQESGGARYF.

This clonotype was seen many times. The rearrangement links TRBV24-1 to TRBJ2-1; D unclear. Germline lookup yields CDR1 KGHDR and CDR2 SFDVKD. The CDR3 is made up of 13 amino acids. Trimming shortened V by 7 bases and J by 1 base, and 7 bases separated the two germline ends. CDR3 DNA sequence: TGTGCCACCAGCCAAGGGTCCTACAATGAGCAGTTCTTC. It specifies CATSQGSYNEQFF.

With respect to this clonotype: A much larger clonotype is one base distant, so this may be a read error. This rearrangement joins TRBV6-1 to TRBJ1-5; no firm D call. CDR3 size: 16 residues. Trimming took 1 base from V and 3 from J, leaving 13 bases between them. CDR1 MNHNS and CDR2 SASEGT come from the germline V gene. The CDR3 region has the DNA TGTGCCAGCAGTGAAGAGCATCTGGGAAACAATCAGCCCCAGCATTTT. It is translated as CASSEEHLGNNQPQHF.

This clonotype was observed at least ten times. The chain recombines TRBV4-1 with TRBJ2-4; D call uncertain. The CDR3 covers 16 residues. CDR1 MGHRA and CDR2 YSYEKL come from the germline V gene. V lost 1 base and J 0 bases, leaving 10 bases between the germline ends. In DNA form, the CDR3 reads TGCGCCAGCAGCCAAGGTGTGGGGTTAGCCAAAAACATTCAGTACTTC. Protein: CASSQGVGLAKNIQYF.

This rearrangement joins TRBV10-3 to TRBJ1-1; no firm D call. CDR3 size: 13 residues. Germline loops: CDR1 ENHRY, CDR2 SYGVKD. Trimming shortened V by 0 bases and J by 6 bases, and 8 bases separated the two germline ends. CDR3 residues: CAISESAAAEAFF. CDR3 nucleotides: TGTGCCATCAGTGAGTCTGCGGCAGCTGAAGCTTTCTTT.

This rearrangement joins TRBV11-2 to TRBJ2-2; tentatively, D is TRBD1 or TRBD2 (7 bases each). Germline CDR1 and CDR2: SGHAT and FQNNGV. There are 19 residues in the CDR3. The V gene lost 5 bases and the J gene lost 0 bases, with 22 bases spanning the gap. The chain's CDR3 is CASSLMPRGGLTNTGELFF. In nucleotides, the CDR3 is TGTGCCAGCAGCCTTATGCCCAGGGGGGGGCTAACGAACACCGGGGAGCTGTTTTTT.

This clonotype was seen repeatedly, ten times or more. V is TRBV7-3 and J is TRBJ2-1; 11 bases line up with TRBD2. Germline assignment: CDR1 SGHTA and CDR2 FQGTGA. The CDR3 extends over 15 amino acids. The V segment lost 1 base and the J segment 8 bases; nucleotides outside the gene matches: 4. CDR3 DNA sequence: TGTGCCAGCAGCTTAATGCTAGCGGGGGGCCATGAGCAGTTCTTC. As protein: CASSLMLAGGHEQFF.

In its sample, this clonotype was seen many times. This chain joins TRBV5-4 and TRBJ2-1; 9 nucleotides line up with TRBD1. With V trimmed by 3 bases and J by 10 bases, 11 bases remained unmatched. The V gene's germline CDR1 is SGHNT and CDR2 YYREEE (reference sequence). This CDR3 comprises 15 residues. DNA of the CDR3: TGTGCCAGCAGCTCACGGACAGGGGCGTTAAGGGAGCAGTTCTTC. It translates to CASSSRTGALREQFF.

Here the CDR3 reads CSAPRRGGTEAFF. DNA of the CDR3: TGCAGTGCGCCCCGACGGGGGGGCACTGAAGCTTTCTTT. The chain carries TRBV20-1 and TRBJ1-1, with a weak D call TRBD1 (5 bases). Trimming pared 6 bases from V and 4 bases from J, leaving 15 bases between. Germline CDR1 DFQATT, CDR2 SNEGSKA (reference sequence). CDR3 length equals 13 residues.

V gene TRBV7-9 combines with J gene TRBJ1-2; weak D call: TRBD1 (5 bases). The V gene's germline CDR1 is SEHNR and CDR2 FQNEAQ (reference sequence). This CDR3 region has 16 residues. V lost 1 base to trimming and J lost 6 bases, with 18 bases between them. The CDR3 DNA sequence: TGTGCCAGCAGCTTAGATTCTACGGCAGGGATGGATGGCTACACCTTC. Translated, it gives CASSLDSTAGMDGYTF.

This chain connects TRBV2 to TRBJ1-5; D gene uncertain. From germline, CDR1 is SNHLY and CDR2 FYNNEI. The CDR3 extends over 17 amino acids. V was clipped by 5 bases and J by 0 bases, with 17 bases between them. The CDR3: CASSSYLSWDSNQPQHF. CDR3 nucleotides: TGTGCCAGCAGTTCGTATTTGAGCTGGGATAGCAATCAGCCCCAGCATTTT.

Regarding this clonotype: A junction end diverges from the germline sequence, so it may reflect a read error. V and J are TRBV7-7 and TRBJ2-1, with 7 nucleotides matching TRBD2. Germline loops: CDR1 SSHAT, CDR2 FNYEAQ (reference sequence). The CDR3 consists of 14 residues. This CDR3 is CASSPQWEGPEQFF. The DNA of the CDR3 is TGTGCTAGCAGCCCCCAGTGGGAGGGCCCTGAGCAGTTCTTC.

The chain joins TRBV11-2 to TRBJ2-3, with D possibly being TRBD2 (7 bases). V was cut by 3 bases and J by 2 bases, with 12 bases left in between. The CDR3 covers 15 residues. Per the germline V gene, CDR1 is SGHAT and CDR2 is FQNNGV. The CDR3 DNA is TGTGCCAGCAGCTTTGGGGGGGGGCCCACAGATACGCAGTATTTT. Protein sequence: CASSFGGGPTDTQYF.

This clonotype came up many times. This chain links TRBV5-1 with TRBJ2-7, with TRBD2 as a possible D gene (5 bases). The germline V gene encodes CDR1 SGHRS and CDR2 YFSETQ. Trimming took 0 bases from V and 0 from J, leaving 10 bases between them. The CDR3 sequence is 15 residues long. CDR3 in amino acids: CASSLEGRYSYEQYF. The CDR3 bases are TGCGCCAGCAGCTTGGAAGGGAGATACTCCTACGAGCAGTACTTC.

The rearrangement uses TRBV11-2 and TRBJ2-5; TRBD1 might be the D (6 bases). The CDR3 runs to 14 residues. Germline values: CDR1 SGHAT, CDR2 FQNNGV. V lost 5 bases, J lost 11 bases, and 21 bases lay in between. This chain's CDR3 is CASSQLRDTNEQYF. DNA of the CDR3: TGTGCCAGCAGCCAGTTGAGGGACACCAATGAGCAGTACTTC. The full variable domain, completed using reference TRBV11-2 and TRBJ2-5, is EAGVAQSPRYKIIEKRQSVAFWCNPISGHATLYWYQQILGQGPKLLIQFQNNGVVDDSQLPKDRFSAERLKGVDSTLKIQPAKLEDSAVYLCASSQLRDTNEQYFGPGTRLLVL.

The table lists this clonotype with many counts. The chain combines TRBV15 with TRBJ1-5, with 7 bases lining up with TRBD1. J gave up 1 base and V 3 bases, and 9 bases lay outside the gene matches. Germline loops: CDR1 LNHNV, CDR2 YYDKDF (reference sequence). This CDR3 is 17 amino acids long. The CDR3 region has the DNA TGTGCCACCAGCAGTTCCCCCTTGGGACAGAGCAATCAGCCCCAGCATTTT. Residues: CATSSSPLGQSNQPQHF.

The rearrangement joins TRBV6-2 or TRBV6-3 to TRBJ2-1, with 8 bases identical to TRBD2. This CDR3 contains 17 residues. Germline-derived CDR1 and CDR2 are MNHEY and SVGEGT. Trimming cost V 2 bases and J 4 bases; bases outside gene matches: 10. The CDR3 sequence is CASSYDQTSGEYNEQFF. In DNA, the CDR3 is TGTGCCAGCAGTTACGACCAAACTAGCGGCGAGTACAATGAGCAGTTCTTC.

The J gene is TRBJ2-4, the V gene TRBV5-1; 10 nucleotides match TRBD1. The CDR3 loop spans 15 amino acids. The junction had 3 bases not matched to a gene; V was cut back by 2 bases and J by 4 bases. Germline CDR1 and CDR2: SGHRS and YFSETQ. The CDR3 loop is CASSLTGQGKNIQYF. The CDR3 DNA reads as TGCGCCAGCAGCTTAACGGGACAGGGGAAAAACATTCAGTACTTC. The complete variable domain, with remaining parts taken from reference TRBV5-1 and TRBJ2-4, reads KAGVTQTPRYLIKTRGQQVTLSCSPISGHRSVSWYQQTPGQGLQFLFEYFSETQRNKGNFPGRFSGRQFSNSRSEMNVSTLELGDSALYLCASSLTGQGKNIQYFGAGTRLSVL.

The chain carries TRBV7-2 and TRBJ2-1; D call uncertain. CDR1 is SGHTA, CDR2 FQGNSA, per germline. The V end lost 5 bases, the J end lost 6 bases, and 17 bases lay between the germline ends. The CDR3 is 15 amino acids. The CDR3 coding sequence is TGTGCCAGCAGCGGTGGCGGTGGGGTGGCCAATGAGCAGTTCTTC. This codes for CASSGGGGVANEQFF.

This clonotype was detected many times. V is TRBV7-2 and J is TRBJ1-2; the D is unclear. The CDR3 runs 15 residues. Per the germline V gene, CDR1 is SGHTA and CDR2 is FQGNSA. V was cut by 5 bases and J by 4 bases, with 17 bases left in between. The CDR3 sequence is CASSPPPGKSYGYTF. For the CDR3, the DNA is TGTGCCAGCAGCCCCCCCCCCGGGAAGTCCTATGGCTACACCTTC. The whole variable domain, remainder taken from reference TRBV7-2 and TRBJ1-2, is GAGVSQSPSNKVTEKGKDVELRCDPISGHTALYWYRQSLGQGLEFLIYFQGNSAPDKSGLPSDRFSAERTGGSVSTLTIQRTQQEDSAVYLCASSPPPGKSYGYTFGSGTRLTVV.

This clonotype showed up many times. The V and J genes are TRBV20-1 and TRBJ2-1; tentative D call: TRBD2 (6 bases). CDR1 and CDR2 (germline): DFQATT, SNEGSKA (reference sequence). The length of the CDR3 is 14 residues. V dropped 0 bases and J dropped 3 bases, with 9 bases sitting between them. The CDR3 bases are TGCAGTGCTAGAGAGGGCGGGGTCTACAATGAGCAGTTCTTC. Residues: CSAREGGVYNEQFF.

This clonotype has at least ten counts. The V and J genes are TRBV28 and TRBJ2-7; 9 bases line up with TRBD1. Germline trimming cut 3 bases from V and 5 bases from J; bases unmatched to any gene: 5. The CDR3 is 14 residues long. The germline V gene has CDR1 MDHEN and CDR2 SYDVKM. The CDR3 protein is CASSFWDRAHEQYF. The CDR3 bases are TGTGCCAGCAGTTTCTGGGACAGGGCTCACGAGCAGTACTTC.

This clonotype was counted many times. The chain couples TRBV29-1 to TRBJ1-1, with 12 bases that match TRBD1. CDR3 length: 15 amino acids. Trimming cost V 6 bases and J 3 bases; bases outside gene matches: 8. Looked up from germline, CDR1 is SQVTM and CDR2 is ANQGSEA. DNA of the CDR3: TGCAGCGTCTACGGGACAGGGGGCGACGACACTGAAGCTTTCTTT. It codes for CSVYGTGGDDTEAFF.

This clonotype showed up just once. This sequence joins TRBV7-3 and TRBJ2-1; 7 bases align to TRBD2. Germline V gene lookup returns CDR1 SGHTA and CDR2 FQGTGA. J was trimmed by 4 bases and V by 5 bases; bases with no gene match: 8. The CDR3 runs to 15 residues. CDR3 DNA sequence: TGTGCCAGCAGCGTTGAGGGAGGGCCTTACAATGAGCAGTTCTTC. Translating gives CASSVEGGPYNEQFF.

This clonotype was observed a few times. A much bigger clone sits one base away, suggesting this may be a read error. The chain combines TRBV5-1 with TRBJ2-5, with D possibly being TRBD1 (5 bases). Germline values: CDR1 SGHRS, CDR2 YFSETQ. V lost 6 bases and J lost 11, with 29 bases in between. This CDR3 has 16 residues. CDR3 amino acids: CASNPGLQLNGNEQYF. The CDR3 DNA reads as TGCGCCAGCAACCCAGGGTTACAATTAAATGGGAATGAGCAGTACTTC.

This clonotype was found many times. This chain's CDR3 is CASSQVEAANEQFF. The CDR3 DNA is TGCGCCAGCAGCCAAGTAGAAGCCGCCAATGAGCAGTTCTTC. The rearrangement links TRBV4-1 to TRBJ2-1; D gene ambiguous. Trimming took 1 base from V and 6 from J, leaving 10 bases between them. Germline CDR1 MGHRA, CDR2 YSYEKL. The CDR3 extends over 14 amino acids.